The present TCR beta chain was sequenced within a study of blood T cell repertoires in COVID-19. The data were produced by immunoSEQ multiplex PCR, yet TCRdb's version contains in-frame clones alone and is incomplete. The sample yields about 64,000 clones, approximately 92% seen once. Germline values: CDR1 LNHDA, CDR2 SQIVND (reference sequence). V shed 3 bases and J shed 0 bases, with 9 bases lying between them. The CDR3 is 15 amino acids. J is TRBJ1-3 and V is TRBV19; D remains unclear. This TCR was sampled from a woman aged 80 or older with active COVID-19. Specimen: peripheral blood. CDR3 region: CASSIISDSGNTIYF. CDR3 bases: TGTGCCAGTAGTATCATAAGCGACTCTGGAAACACCATATATTTT.